Shown below are 18 T cell receptor beta chains from a single sample sequenced in a study of cytomegalovirus exposure and HLA in healthy donors. PCR employed 60 Vbeta and 13 Jbeta primers. Sequenced by immunoSEQ multiplex PCR; TCRdb stores in-frame clones only, minus some. This repertoire shows some 90,000 clones, 75% to 80% found once; its top ten account for about 6.4%. The material sequenced was PBMCs. These receptors were taken from a female donor in good health and CMV-seronegative.

The chain recombines TRBV6-5 with TRBJ2-3, with 8 positions matching TRBD2. The CDR3 length is 13 residues. Looked up from germline, CDR1 is MNHEY and CDR2 is SVGAGI. V lost 6 bases and J lost 5; bases outside the gene matches: 4. For the CDR3, the DNA is TGTGCCAGCAGCCTCACTAGCGGAGATACGCAGTATTTT. It codes for CASSLTSGDTQYF.

V and J are TRBV13 and TRBJ2-1, with 7 bases identical to TRBD2. Trimming removed 8 bases from V and 4 bases from J; junction bases left unmatched: 17. Germline CDR1 is PRHDT and CDR2 is FYEKMQ (reference sequence). This CDR3 is built from 17 residues. The CDR3 DNA is TGTGCCAGCCGAAGGGGAGGGCGCGGGAGAGCGTACAATGAGCAGTTCTTC. Translated: CASRRGGRGRAYNEQFF. The complete variable domain, with remaining parts taken from reference TRBV13 and TRBJ2-1, reads AAGVIQSPRHLIKEKRETATLKCYPIPRHDTVYWYQQGPGQDPQFLISFYEKMQSDKGSIPDRFSAQQFSDYHSELNMSSLELGDSALYFCASRRGGRGRAYNEQFFGPGTRLTVL.

V is TRBV5-4 and J is TRBJ2-5; D possibly corresponds to TRBD2 (7 bases). This CDR3 comprises 16 residues. The V and J ends lost 4 bases and 2 bases respectively, with 18 bases between them. The germline V gene encodes CDR1 SGHNT and CDR2 YYREEE (reference sequence). The CDR3 DNA sequence: TGTGCCAGCAGCCTAGGGCTCGCGGGGGCACAAGAGACCCAGTACTTC. Amino acid sequence: CASSLGLAGAQETQYF.

This clone showed up just a few times. The V and J genes are TRBV29-1 and TRBJ2-7, with TRBD1 matching 7 bases. Germline V lookup: CDR1 SQVTM, CDR2 ANQGSEA. V dropped 5 bases and J dropped 1; count of bases not matched to a gene: 8. The CDR3 consists of 14 residues. The CDR3 protein is CSVRQGIGSYEQYF. The CDR3 DNA sequence: TGCAGCGTTAGACAGGGAATAGGGTCCTACGAGCAGTACTTC.

This clone turned up a few times. The chain has TRBV6-5 and TRBJ2-7; 8 bases align to TRBD2. There are 16 residues in the CDR3. Germline V gene lookup returns CDR1 MNHEY and CDR2 SVGAGI. V lost 2 bases and J lost 5; bases outside the gene matches: 11. CDR3: CASSYEGTRWSHEQYF. The CDR3 nucleotides are TGTGCCAGCAGTTACGAAGGGACTAGATGGAGTCACGAGCAGTACTTC.

This chain links TRBV29-1 with TRBJ2-4; 12 bases line up with TRBD1. The CDR3 totals 17 residues. CDR1 SQVTM and CDR2 ANQGSEA come from the germline V gene. The trim removed 1 base at V and 6 bases at J, leaving 10 bases unmatched. The CDR3 reads CSVEVPGQGAGINIQYF. CDR3 in DNA: TGCAGCGTTGAAGTCCCGGGACAGGGGGCGGGCATAAACATTCAGTACTTC.

The genes are TRBV28 and TRBJ2-1, with 11 bases fitting TRBD2. The CDR3 totals 16 residues. The V and J ends lost 4 bases and 11 bases, in that order; junction bases with no gene match: 13. Per the germline V gene, CDR1 is MDHEN and CDR2 is SYDVKM. The chain's CDR3 is CASSYGTSGSGYKQFF. CDR3 nucleotides: TGTGCCAGCAGTTACGGGACTAGCGGCAGTGGGTATAAGCAGTTCTTC.

The CDR3 is CASSIRQGKEQYF. CDR3 bases: TGTGCCAGTAGTATAAGGCAGGGGAAGGAGCAGTACTTC. The chain joins TRBV19 to TRBJ2-7; D may be TRBD1 (6 bases). In germline, CDR1 is LNHDA, CDR2 SQIVND (reference sequence). This CDR3 is 13 amino acids long. The V end was cut by 2 bases, the J end by 7 bases, with 12 bases between.

Only one count was recorded for this clone. The J gene is TRBJ1-4, the V gene TRBV28, with D unclear. The CDR3 runs to 14 residues. Germline assignment: CDR1 MDHEN and CDR2 SYDVKM. Trimming shortened V by 1 base and J by 5 bases, and 8 bases separated the two germline ends. The CDR3 bases are TGTGCCAGCAGTTTATATCATAGCAATGAAAAACTGTTTTTT. As protein: CASSLYHSNEKLFF.

This clone turned up a few times. This chain joins TRBV29-1 and TRBJ1-1; no definite D call. This CDR3 is 12 amino acids long. V was pared by 1 base and J by 1 base, with 4 bases between. Germline CDR1 and CDR2: SQVTM and ANQGSEA. CDR3 DNA: TGCAGCGTTGAAGGAGGGAACACTGAAGCTTTCTTT. It translates to CSVEGGNTEAFF.

The chain uses TRBV30 and TRBJ1-6; D is perhaps TRBD1 (6 bases). The CDR3 sequence is 14 residues long. Trimming removed 7 bases from V and 8 bases from J, with 18 bases in between. The germline gives CDR1 GTSNPN, CDR2 SVGIG (reference sequence). CDR3 coding DNA: TGTGCCTACTCCGCCGGCAGGGGTTATTCACCCCTCCACTTT. Its translation is CAYSAGRGYSPLHF.

The chain combines TRBV4-2 with TRBJ1-1; D may be TRBD1 (5 bases). Trimming took 4 bases from V and 6 from J, leaving 18 bases between them. The CDR3 runs 15 residues. Per the germline V gene, CDR1 is LGHNA and CDR2 is YNFKEQ. CDR3: CASSPSRARGPEAFF. The CDR3 nucleotides read TGTGCCAGCAGCCCCTCCAGGGCAAGGGGCCCTGAAGCTTTCTTT.

The rearrangement joins TRBV7-2 to TRBJ1-5; D is ambiguous. From germline, CDR1 is SGHTA and CDR2 FQGNSA. V dropped 5 bases and J dropped 6 bases, with 11 bases sitting between them. The CDR3 totals 13 residues. The CDR3 DNA is TGTGCCAGCAGCCAACATTCTGGTCAGCCCCAGCATTTT. Translated, it gives CASSQHSGQPQHF.

The chain carries TRBV27 and TRBJ2-7, with 13 bases matching TRBD2. The germline V gene encodes CDR1 MNHEY and CDR2 SMNVEV (reference sequence). The CDR3 consists of 17 residues. The V and J ends lost 2 bases and 3 bases, in that order; junction bases with no gene match: 7. The CDR3 protein is CASSLEGGLAGLYEQYF. Here the CDR3 DNA reads TGTGCCAGCAGTTTAGAGGGGGGACTAGCGGGACTCTACGAGCAGTACTTC.

The chain carries TRBV11-3 and TRBJ2-7; 10 bases fit TRBD1. Losses at the gene ends were 5 bases for V and 7 bases for J; bases not matched to a gene: 14. The germline CDR1 and CDR2 sequences are SGHNT and YENEEA. This CDR3 spans 16 amino acids. In DNA, the CDR3 is TGTGCCAGCAGCCGAACAACCGGGACAGGGGTTGGGGAGCAGTACTTC. This translates into CASSRTTGTGVGEQYF.

This clone was seen a few times. The gene calls are TRBV5-4 and TRBJ1-4; D gene unclear. The CDR3 contains 15 residues. Trimming took off 0 bases at V and 5 bases at J, with 11 bases between the two ends. CDR1 is SGHNT and CDR2 is YYREEE in the germline V gene (reference sequence). The CDR3 region is CASSLDRGGNEKLFF. The CDR3 DNA follows: TGTGCCAGCAGCTTGGATCGGGGAGGAAATGAAAAACTGTTTTTT.

This chain joins TRBV19 and TRBJ1-5; D is perhaps TRBD1 (6 bases). The CDR3 length is 14 residues. CDR1 is LNHDA and CDR2 is SQIVND in the germline V gene (reference sequence). Trimming cost V 2 bases and J 3 bases, with 8 bases left between them. CDR3 sequence reads: CASSIWDTNQPQHF. DNA for the CDR3: TGTGCCAGTAGTATATGGGACACCAATCAGCCCCAGCATTTT. The entire variable domain, with the rest obtained from reference TRBV19 and TRBJ1-5, is as follows: DGGITQSPKYLFRKEGQNVTLSCEQNLNHDAMYWYRQDPGQGLRLIYYSQIVNDFQKGDIAEGYSVSREKKESFPLTVTSAQKNPTAFYLCASSIWDTNQPQHFGDGTRLSIL.

This chain links TRBV15 with TRBJ2-5; no reliable D call. The CDR3 consists of 15 residues. V was cut by 1 base and J by 5 bases, with 14 bases left in between. CDR1 is LNHNV, CDR2 YYDKDF, per germline (reference sequence). The DNA of the CDR3 is TGTGCCACCAGCAGAGGGTCCCAAAACGCGGAGACCCAGTACTTC. Its protein product is CATSRGSQNAETQYF. Full variable domain (rest looked up from reference TRBV15 and TRBJ2-5): DAMVIQNPRYQVTQFGKPVTLSCSQTLNHNVMYWYQQKSSQAPKLLFHYYDKDFNNEADTPDNFQSRRPNTSFCFLDIRSPGLGDTAMYLCATSRGSQNAETQYFGPGTRLLVL.